One sample yielded the 3 T cell receptor beta chains listed below, sequenced in a study of blood T cell repertoires in COVID-19. The method was immunoSEQ multiplex PCR; TCRdb's version includes in-frame clones alone and lacks a portion of them. The table lists fewer than 350,000 clones, about 85% of them singletons. The source material was PBMCs or T cells enriched from blood (not recorded which). The source is a woman aged 50 to 65 who had recovered from COVID-19.

The chain combines TRBV28 with TRBJ2-5, with TRBD1 matching 8 bases. Germline V gene data show CDR1 as MDHEN and CDR2 as SYDVKM. The J segment lost 0 bases and the V segment lost 4 bases, leaving 7 bases of the junction unmatched. The CDR3 runs to 16 residues. The CDR3 nucleotides read TGTGCCAGCAGTTCCCTTAGACAGGGGTACCAAGAGACCCAGTACTTC. It specifies CASSSLRQGYQETQYF.

V is TRBV4-1 and J is TRBJ2-3; the D is unclear. Germline lookup yields CDR1 MGHRA and CDR2 YSYEKL. The CDR3 contains 15 residues. V was shortened by 0 bases and J by 4 bases, with 11 bases between the two germline ends. Here the CDR3 DNA reads TGCGCCAGCAGCCAAGACCCCAGATCTGCAGATACGCAGTATTTT. It is translated as CASSQDPRSADTQYF.

V gene TRBV24-1 combines with J gene TRBJ1-1; D possibly corresponds to TRBD1 (6 bases). Germline V CDR1 and CDR2: KGHDR, SFDVKD. Trimming took off 4 bases at V and 6 bases at J, with 17 bases between the two ends. The CDR3 loop spans 15 amino acids. The CDR3 spells CATSDPNTGSSEAFF. CDR3 sequence (DNA): TGTGCCACCAGTGACCCAAACACAGGGTCCTCTGAAGCTTTCTTT.